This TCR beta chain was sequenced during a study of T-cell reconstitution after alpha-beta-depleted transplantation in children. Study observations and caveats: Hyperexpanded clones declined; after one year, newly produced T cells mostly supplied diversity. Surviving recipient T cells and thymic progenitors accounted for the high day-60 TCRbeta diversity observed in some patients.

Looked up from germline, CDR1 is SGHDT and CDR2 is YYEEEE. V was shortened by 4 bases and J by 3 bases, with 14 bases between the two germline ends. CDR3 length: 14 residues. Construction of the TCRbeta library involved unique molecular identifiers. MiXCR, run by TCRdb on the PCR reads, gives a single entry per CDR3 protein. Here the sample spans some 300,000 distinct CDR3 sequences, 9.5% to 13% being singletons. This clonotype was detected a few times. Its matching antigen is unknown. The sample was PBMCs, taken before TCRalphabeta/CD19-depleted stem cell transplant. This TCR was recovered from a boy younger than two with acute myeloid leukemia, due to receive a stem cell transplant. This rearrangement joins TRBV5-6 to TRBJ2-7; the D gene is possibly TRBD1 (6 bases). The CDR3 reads CASSPDRLGYEQYF. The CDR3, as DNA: TGTGCCAGCAGCCCTGACAGGTTAGGCTACGAGCAGTACTTC.